The rows below give T cell receptor beta chains drawn from one sample of a study of T cells expressing NK-cell markers. With the 5' RACE reads reprocessed, TCRdb shows one record per CDR3 protein and no DNA. The table lists approximately 550,000 distinct CDR3 sequences. Sequenced sample: blood T cells: a sorted CD56 or NKG2C T cell subset, CD4+ or CD8+ T cells, or bulk PBMC T cells (not recorded which). These receptors were collected from a man aged 18-30 years in good health. Each CDR3 is given with its conserved first and last residue. Fields, in order: CDR3 length, V gene, J gene, CDR3 protein.

length: 18
V: TRBV7-8
J: TRBJ2-1
CDR3: CASSPIGRAGPGYNEQFF

length: 12
V: TRBV28
J: TRBJ2-5
CDR3: CATGQGMETQYF

length: 19
V: TRBV18
J: TRBJ2-1
CDR3: CASSPDLIPSGRGYNEQFF

length: 14
V: TRBV10-3
J: TRBJ2-5
CDR3: CAISPGAGQETQYF

length: 15
V: TRBV9
J: TRBJ2-1
CDR3: CASSVASRGRDEQFF

length: 15
V: TRBV6-2/TRBV6-3
J: TRBJ2-3
CDR3: CASSPPGSGTDTQYF

length: 16
V: TRBV6-5
J: TRBJ2-7
CDR3: CASSSSGTGKPYEQYF

length: 12
V: TRBV10-3
J: TRBJ1-1
CDR3: CAISEGGTEAFF

length: 15
V: TRBV29-1
J: TRBJ2-5
CDR3: CSVGATGGGQETQYF

length: 17
V: TRBV7-2
J: TRBJ2-3
CDR3: CASSSTSGRGRTDTQYF

length: 16
V: TRBV20-1
J: TRBJ2-2
CDR3: CSARDSGSPETGELFF

length: 13
V: TRBV5-1
J: TRBJ2-7
CDR3: CASSELTSYEQYF

length: 12
V: TRBV29-1
J: TRBJ1-2
CDR3: CSVVQGQYGYTF

length: 17
V: TRBV25-1
J: TRBJ2-5
CDR3: CASSEPGGRDVEETQYF

length: 12
V: TRBV29-1
J: TRBJ2-3
CDR3: CSVVEGVDTQYF

length: 16
V: TRBV4-2
J: TRBJ2-1
CDR3: CASSQAGLRISREQFF

length: 18
V: TRBV7-8
J: TRBJ1-5
CDR3: CASSYRQRQPNSNQPQHF

length: 16
V: TRBV27
J: TRBJ1-2
CDR3: CASSLAPGGPSYGYTF

length: 13
V: TRBV5-1
J: TRBJ2-7
CDR3: CASSSTTPAEQYF

length: 15
V: TRBV29-1
J: TRBJ2-7
CDR3: CSVEGAGRASYEQYF

length: 15
V: TRBV5-1
J: TRBJ2-3
CDR3: CASSLRAGVPDTQYF

length: 15
V: TRBV7-9
J: TRBJ2-1
CDR3: CASSSHGLAGGPPFF

length: 19
V: TRBV7-2
J: TRBJ2-2
CDR3: CASSKAGLAGGGNTGELFF

length: 13
V: TRBV20-1
J: TRBJ2-7
CDR3: CSATQGPPYEQYF

length: 15
V: TRBV15
J: TRBJ1-3
CDR3: CATSIQRSSGNTIYF

length: 14
V: TRBV10-3
J: TRBJ2-3
CDR3: CAISLAGSTDTQYF

length: 13
V: TRBV5-6
J: TRBJ2-2
CDR3: CASNKSGTGELFF

length: 14
V: TRBV6-2/TRBV6-3
J: TRBJ1-1
CDR3: CASGTDDISTEAFF

length: 15
V: TRBV6-5
J: TRBJ2-5
CDR3: CASSLPSGGGETQYF

length: 15
V: TRBV7-2
J: TRBJ1-3
CDR3: CASSRNTGGGNTIYF

length: 20
V: TRBV3-1
J: TRBJ2-1
CDR3: CASSQEERDWGLPFYNEQFF

length: 15
V: TRBV7-6
J: TRBJ1-3
CDR3: CASSGHLSSGNTIYF

length: 14
V: TRBV2
J: TRBJ2-1
CDR3: CAGARGDSNNEQFF

length: 14
V: TRBV20-1
J: TRBJ2-1
CDR3: CSARAKYRGFEQFF

length: 13
V: TRBV4-1
J: TRBJ2-2
CDR3: CASTPSNTGELFF

length: 15
V: TRBV11-2
J: TRBJ1-3
CDR3: CASSLRRVSGNTIYF

length: 17
V: TRBV7-8
J: TRBJ2-2
CDR3: CASSLAGHISVTGELFF

length: 16
V: TRBV18
J: TRBJ2-1
CDR3: CASSTNRDRLSGEQFF

length: 15
V: TRBV6-1
J: TRBJ2-1
CDR3: CARPRPGGSYNEQFF

length: 17
V: TRBV4-1
J: TRBJ2-1
CDR3: CASSQESVREAFYEQFF

length: 16
V: TRBV7-8
J: TRBJ2-5
CDR3: CASSLEPAKIGETQYF

length: 16
V: TRBV5-4
J: TRBJ1-1
CDR3: CASSFGAGATHTEAFF

length: 17
V: TRBV9
J: TRBJ2-1
CDR3: CASSPSPKAGANNEQFF

length: 14
V: TRBV7-8
J: TRBJ2-5
CDR3: CASRGATGFMAQYF

length: 16
V: TRBV18
J: TRBJ2-1
CDR3: CASSPPTSGKYNEQFF

length: 12
V: TRBV7-2
J: TRBJ2-7
CDR3: CASSLYQNEQYF